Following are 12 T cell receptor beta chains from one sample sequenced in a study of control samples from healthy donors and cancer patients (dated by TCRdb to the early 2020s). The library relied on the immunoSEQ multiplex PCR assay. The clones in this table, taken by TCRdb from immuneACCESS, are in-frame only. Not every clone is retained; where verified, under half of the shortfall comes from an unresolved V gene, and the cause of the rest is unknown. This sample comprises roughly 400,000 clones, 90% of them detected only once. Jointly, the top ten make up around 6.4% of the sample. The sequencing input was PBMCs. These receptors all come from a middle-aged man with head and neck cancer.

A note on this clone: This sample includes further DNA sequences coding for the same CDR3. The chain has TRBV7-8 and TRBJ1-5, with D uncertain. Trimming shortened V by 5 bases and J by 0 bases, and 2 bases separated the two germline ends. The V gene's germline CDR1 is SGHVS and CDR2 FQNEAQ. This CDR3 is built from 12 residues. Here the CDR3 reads CASSLSNQPQHF. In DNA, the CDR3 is TGTGCCAGCAGCCTTAGCAATCAGCCCCAGCATTTT.

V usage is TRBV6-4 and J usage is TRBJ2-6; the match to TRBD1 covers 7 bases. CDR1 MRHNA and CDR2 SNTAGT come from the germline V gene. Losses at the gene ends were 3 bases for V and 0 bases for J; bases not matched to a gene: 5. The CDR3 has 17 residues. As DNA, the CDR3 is TGTGCCAGCAGTGAGACAGGGACAAGCTCTGGGGCCAACGTCCTGACTTTC. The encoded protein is CASSETGTSSGANVLTF.

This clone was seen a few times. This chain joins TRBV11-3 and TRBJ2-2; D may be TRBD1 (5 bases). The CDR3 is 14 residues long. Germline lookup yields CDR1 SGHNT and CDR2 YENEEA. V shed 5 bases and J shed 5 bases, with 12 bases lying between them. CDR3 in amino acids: CASSIQAETGELFF. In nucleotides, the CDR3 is TGTGCCAGCAGCATACAGGCAGAGACCGGGGAGCTGTTTTTT.

CDR3: CASSPSYNEQFF. DNA of the CDR3: TGTGCCAGCAGTCCCAGCTACAATGAGCAGTTCTTC. The chain joins TRBV3-1 (or the pseudogene TRBV3-2) to TRBJ2-1; D gene ambiguous. CDR1 and CDR2 from the germline V gene are LGHDT and YNNKEL (reference sequence). CDR3 length: 12 amino acids. V dropped 6 bases and J dropped 3 bases, with 6 bases sitting between them.

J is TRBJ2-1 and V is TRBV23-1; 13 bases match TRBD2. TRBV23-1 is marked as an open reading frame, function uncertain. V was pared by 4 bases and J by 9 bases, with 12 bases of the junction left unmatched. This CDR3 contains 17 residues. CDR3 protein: CASSRPCGLAGDGEQFF. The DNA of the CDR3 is TGCGCCAGCAGTCGTCCCTGTGGACTAGCGGGAGATGGTGAGCAGTTCTTC.

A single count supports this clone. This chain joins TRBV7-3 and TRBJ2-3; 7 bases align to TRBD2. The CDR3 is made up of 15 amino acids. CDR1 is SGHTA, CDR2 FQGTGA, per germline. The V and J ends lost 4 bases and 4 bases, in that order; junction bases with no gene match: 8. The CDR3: CASSSRGERPDTQYF. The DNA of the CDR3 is TGTGCCAGCAGCTCCCGGGGGGAGCGACCAGATACGCAGTATTTT. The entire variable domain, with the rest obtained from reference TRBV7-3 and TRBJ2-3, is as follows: GAGVSQTPSNKVTEKGKYVELRCDPISGHTALYWYRQSLGQGPEFLIYFQGTGAADDSGLPNDRFFAVRPEGSVSTLKIQRTERGDSAVYLCASSSRGERPDTQYFGPGTRLTVL.

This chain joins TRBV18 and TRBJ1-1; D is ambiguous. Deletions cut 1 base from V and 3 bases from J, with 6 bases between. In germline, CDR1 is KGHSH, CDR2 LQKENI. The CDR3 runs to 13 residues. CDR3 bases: TGTGCCAGCTCACCACTCGGACACACTGAAGCTTTCTTT. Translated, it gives CASSPLGHTEAFF.

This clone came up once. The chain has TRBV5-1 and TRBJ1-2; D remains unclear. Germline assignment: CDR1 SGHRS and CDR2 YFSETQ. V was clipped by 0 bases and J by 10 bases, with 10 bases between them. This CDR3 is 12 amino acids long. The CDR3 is CASSLVNRDYTF. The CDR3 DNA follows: TGCGCCAGCAGCTTGGTCAACAGAGACTACACCTTC.

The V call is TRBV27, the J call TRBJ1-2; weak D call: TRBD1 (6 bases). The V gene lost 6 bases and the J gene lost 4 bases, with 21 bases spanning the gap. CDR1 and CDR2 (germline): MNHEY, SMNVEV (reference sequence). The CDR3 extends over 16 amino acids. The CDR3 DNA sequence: TGTGCCAGCAGGAACTCTGGGGCTTCGGGGGCCTATGGCTACACCTTC. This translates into CASRNSGASGAYGYTF.

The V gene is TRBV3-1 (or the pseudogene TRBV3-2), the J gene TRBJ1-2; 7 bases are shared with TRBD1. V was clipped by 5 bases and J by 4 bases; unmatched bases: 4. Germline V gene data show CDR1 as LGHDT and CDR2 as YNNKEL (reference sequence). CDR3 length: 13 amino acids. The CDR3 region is CASSDRAGYGYTF. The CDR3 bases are TGTGCCAGCAGCGACAGGGCGGGCTATGGCTACACCTTC.

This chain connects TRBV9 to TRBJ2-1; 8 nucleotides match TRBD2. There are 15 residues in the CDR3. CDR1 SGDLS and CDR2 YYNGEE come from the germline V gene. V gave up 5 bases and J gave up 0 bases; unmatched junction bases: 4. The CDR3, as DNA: TGTGCCAGCAGTGCACGGGAGGGCTCCTACAATGAGCAGTTCTTC. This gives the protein CASSAREGSYNEQFF.

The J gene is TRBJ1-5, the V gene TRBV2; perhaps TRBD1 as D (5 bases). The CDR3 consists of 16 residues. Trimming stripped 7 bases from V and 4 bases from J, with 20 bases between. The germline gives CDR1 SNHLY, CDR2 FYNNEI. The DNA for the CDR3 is TGTGCCAGCAACCGTCCCGGGGTCGGGGGGAATCAGCCCCAGCATTTT. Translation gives CASNRPGVGGNQPQHF.